A selection of T cell receptor beta chains follows, all from one sample in a study of T cells in localized non-small cell lung cancer. The method was immunoSEQ multiplex PCR; TCRdb's version includes in-frame clones alone and lacks a portion of them. The table lists 61,000 or so clones, about nine tenths of them singletons, with 5.2% in the top ten. The sample here was peripheral blood, taken before any cancer treatment. The receptor source for this set is a woman aged 35-70 years with stage I lung adenocarcinoma. CDR3s include the opening cysteine and the closing phenylalanine or tryptophan. D genes are given only for firm matches. Rows may omit the clone size; those that give it use once, few, many or a size class.

D gene,V gene,J gene,clone size,CDR3 DNA,CDR3 protein
-,TRBV9,TRBJ1-2,-,TGTGCCAGCAGCACAACCCCTACAGGAAACTATGGCTACACCTTC,CASSTTPTGNYGYTF
TRBD1,TRBV18,TRBJ1-2,medium-sized,TGTGCCAGCTCACCTTTACAGGGGGCTAATGGCTACACCTTC,CASSPLQGANGYTF
-,TRBV9,TRBJ2-2,-,TGTGCCAGCAGCGTAGATGCTGGACAGTTTAACACCGGGGAGCTGTTTTTT,CASSVDAGQFNTGELFF
TRBD1,TRBV7-8,TRBJ1-2,-,TGTGCCAGCAGCCCTAGCGACAGGGGTTTCGGCTACACCTTC,CASSPSDRGFGYTF
-,TRBV6-5,TRBJ1-6,-,TGTGCCAGCAGTCCCGGGCTCCGAGGGGGTTCACCCCTCCACTTT,CASSPGLRGGSPLHF
TRBD1,TRBV5-6,TRBJ2-5,-,TGTGCCAGCGGAATCAGGACAGGACGTTATTGGACCCAGTACTTC,CASGIRTGRYWTQYF
-,TRBV7-8,TRBJ2-7,-,TGTGCCAGCAGCAGAGAAGAGTCAAGGGGAGAGCAGTACTTC,CASSREESRGEQYF
-,TRBV7-2,TRBJ1-5,-,TGTGCCAGCAGCTTAAACGGGCAGGGGAATCAGCCCCAGCATTTT,CASSLNGQGNQPQHF
-,TRBV6-1,TRBJ2-6,-,TGTGCCAGCAGTGAGACATACTACTCTGGGGCCAACGTCCTGACTTTC,CASSETYYSGANVLTF
TRBD1,TRBV29-1,TRBJ2-2,few,TGCAGCGTTCCAAGGGTGGGACAGGGGGCGATCACCGGGGAGCTGTTTTTT,CSVPRVGQGAITGELFF
-,TRBV5-1,TRBJ2-1,few,TGCGCCAGCAGCTGGCGAGAGGGCTACAATGAGCAGTTCTTC,CASSWREGYNEQFF
TRBD1,TRBV29-1,TRBJ1-5,-,TGCAGCGTTAAACAGGGGACGAACAATCAGCCCCAGCATTTT,CSVKQGTNNQPQHF
TRBD2,TRBV7-3,TRBJ2-2,once,TGTGCCAGCAGCAGTGGACTAGCGGGGCAATCCGGGGAGCTGTTTTTT,CASSSGLAGQSGELFF
-,TRBV5-6,TRBJ2-1,-,TGTGCCAGCATCGGGGGACAGTATTCTAACAATGAGCAGTTCTTC,CASIGGQYSNNEQFF
-,TRBV27,TRBJ1-1,-,TGTGCCAGCAGTACTTTAGGGGGGGAAAACACTGAAGCTTTCTTT,CASSTLGGENTEAFF
TRBD1,TRBV27,TRBJ2-3,-,TGTGCCAGCAGTACCCAGGGACAGGCGGCGTTGCCAGATACGCAGTATTTT,CASSTQGQAALPDTQYF
TRBD1,TRBV5-1,TRBJ1-1,-,TGCGCCAGCAGCTTTGGGACAGGGGGTGGCCGATCCACTGAAGCTTTCTTT,CASSFGTGGGRSTEAFF
-,TRBV6-5,TRBJ1-6,-,TGTGCCAGCAGTGGAGAGACGGGGGTTTCACCCCTCCACTTT,CASSGETGVSPLHF
-,TRBV4-2,TRBJ1-3,once,TGTGCCAGCAGCCAAGTCGACAGCTCTGGAAACACCATATATTTT,CASSQVDSSGNTIYF
-,TRBV11-3,TRBJ1-1,-,TGTGCCAGCAGAGGACAAGAGAACACTGAAGCTTTCTTT,CASRGQENTEAFF
-,TRBV7-6,TRBJ1-1,-,TGTGCCAGCAGCTCGACAGGGAACACTGAAGCTTTCTTT,CASSSTGNTEAFF
TRBD1,TRBV11-2,TRBJ2-7,-,TGTGCCAGCAGCATTGCCGGGACAGGGAGAGAGCAGTACTTC,CASSIAGTGREQYF
-,TRBV4-2,TRBJ2-3,-,TGTGCCAGCAGCCTCCGGGATAGGGGAGGGCCAAACCTGGGGGCACACACAGATACGCAGTATTTT,CASSLRDRGGPNLGAHTDTQYF
-,TRBV7-9,TRBJ2-7,-,TGTGCCAGCAGCTACGACTGGGAGCAGTACTTC,CASSYDWEQYF
TRBD1,TRBV11-2,TRBJ1-5,once,TGTGCCAGCAGCTTAGCAGGGGGCGCCGGGCCCCAGCATTTT,CASSLAGGAGPQHF
-,TRBV10-3,TRBJ2-5,-,TGTGCCATCAGTGAGTCCCTTGAGACCCAGTACTTC,CAISESLETQYF
TRBD1,TRBV5-8,TRBJ1-5,-,TGTGCCAGCAGCTTAACAGGGGGCCATCAGCCCCAGCATTTT,CASSLTGGHQPQHF
-,TRBV21-1,TRBJ1-1,-,TGTGCCAGCAGCAAAGTTCTCGTGGTCGACACTGAAGCTTTCTTT,CASSKVLVVDTEAFF
TRBD1,TRBV18,TRBJ1-2,once,TGTGCCAGCTCACCCGGGACAGGGGCTAACTATGGCTACACCTTC,CASSPGTGANYGYTF
TRBD1,TRBV7-2,TRBJ2-7,-,TGTGCCAGCAGCCGAGACAGGGCCACCTACGAGCAGTACTTC,CASSRDRATYEQYF
-,TRBV12-2,TRBJ2-5,-,TGTGCAAGTCACAAGTGGGGGCCACAAGAGACCCAGTACTTC,CASHKWGPQETQYF
-,TRBV7-2,TRBJ2-7,-,TGTGCCAGCAGCCAACAGCGAGACGAGCAGTACTTC,CASSQQRDEQYF
-,TRBV5-6,TRBJ1-1,-,TGTGCCAGCAGCTCCAGGGGCTCTAGTGGGGGCACTGAAGCTTTCTTT,CASSSRGSSGGTEAFF
-,TRBV2,TRBJ1-1,-,TGTGCCCGGAATATGGACACTGAAGCTTTCTTT,CARNMDTEAFF
TRBD1,TRBV19,TRBJ2-7,-,TGTGCCAGTAGTATGACAGGGGCCAGCTCCTACGAGCAGTACTTC,CASSMTGASSYEQYF
TRBD1,TRBV13,TRBJ1-2,-,TGTGCCAGCAGCTTAGGACAGGGGAACTATGGCTACACCTTC,CASSLGQGNYGYTF
TRBD1,TRBV5-6,TRBJ2-5,-,TGTGCCAGCAGCCACACCCTTACAGGGGGGTCAGAGACCCAGTACTTC,CASSHTLTGGSETQYF
-,TRBV11-2,TRBJ1-1,once,TGTGCCAGCAGCTTTAGTCGGGACACTGAAGCTTTCTTT,CASSFSRDTEAFF
-,TRBV5-1,TRBJ1-2,-,TGCGCCAGCAGCTTGGCGGGCCCAGGTGGCTACACCTTC,CASSLAGPGGYTF